This T cell receptor beta chain was sequenced during a study of technical replicates of blood from a handful of donors. Produced via immunoSEQ multiplex PCR; TCRdb's table is partial and in-frame only. The table lists tens of thousands of clones, more than 85% of them singletons. Trimming pared 4 bases from V and 10 bases from J, leaving 20 bases between. Germline lookup yields CDR1 MGHRA and CDR2 YSYEKL. This CDR3 region has 15 residues. Specimen: T cells isolated from PBMCs. V and J are TRBV4-1 and TRBJ2-1; tentatively, D is TRBD1 (6 bases). This receptor was obtained from a human donor in good health. This CDR3 is CASSPLGLGAREQFF. The CDR3 nucleotides read TGCGCCAGCAGCCCCCTAGGGTTGGGGGCAAGGGAGCAGTTCTTC.